This T cell receptor (beta chain) is from a study of immune evolution from preneoplasia to lung adenocarcinoma. Details on this clone: The antigen is undetermined.

Study-level points and caveats: Top clone frequencies peaked in normal lung, apparently declining through invasive adenocarcinoma. Normal lung had highest clonality; later lesions appeared denser, more diverse.

The CDR3 runs 15 residues. V was pared by 6 bases and J by 5 bases, with 19 bases between. Per germline, CDR1 LNHDA and CDR2 SQIVND (reference sequence). The repertoire was sequenced with immunoSEQ multiplex PCR; TCRdb's copy has only in-frame clones and lacks some. Among about 6,100 clones listed, around four fifths were seen once. Resections took place in Japan or China from about 2013 to 2017. The chain has TRBV19 and TRBJ2-5; tentative D call: TRBD1 (6 bases). The sequence was obtained from a person aged 50-75 years with lung adenocarcinoma. Sequenced input: FFPE minimally invasive lung adenocarcinoma tissue. The CDR3 DNA follows: TGTGCCAGTAGCACCCGCAGGGGCACGAGGGAGACCCAGTACTTC. Translated, it gives CASSTRRGTRETQYF. Drawing the rest from reference TRBV19 and TRBJ2-5, the complete variable domain is DGGITQSPKYLFRKEGQNVTLSCEQNLNHDAMYWYRQDPGQGLRLIYYSQIVNDFQKGDIAEGYSVSREKKESFPLTVTSAQKNPTAFYLCASSTRRGTRETQYFGPGTRLLVL.